This T cell receptor beta chain was sequenced for a study of T cell changes during pregnancy in multiple sclerosis. The repertoire was sequenced with immunoSEQ multiplex PCR; TCRdb's copy has only in-frame clones and lacks some. The sample carries 50,000 or so clones, about nine tenths recorded once. V lost 5 bases to trimming and J lost 0 bases; unmatched junction nucleotides: 7. CDR1 and CDR2 from the germline V gene are SGHAT and FQNNGV. CDR3 length: 15 residues. The chain combines TRBV11-2 with TRBJ2-7; 7 bases are shared with TRBD1. This TCR derives from a female donor with multiple sclerosis, enrolled in a pregnancy study. This specimen consisted of CD8+ T cells from peripheral blood mononuclear cells, obtained after pregnancy. DNA of the CDR3: TGTGCCAGCAGCCGCGGACAGGCCGTCTCCTACGAGCAGTACTTC. Its translation: CASSRGQAVSYEQYF. The complete variable domain, with remaining parts taken from reference TRBV11-2 and TRBJ2-7, reads EAGVAQSPRYKIIEKRQSVAFWCNPISGHATLYWYQQILGQGPKLLIQFQNNGVVDDSQLPKDRFSAERLKGVDSTLKIQPAKLEDSAVYLCASSRGQAVSYEQYFGPGTRLTVT.